The 8 T cell receptor beta chains presented below share a single source sample, sequenced in a study of blood T cell repertoires in COVID-19. TCRdb's table, derived via immunoSEQ multiplex PCR, lists solely in-frame clones and lacks some. Here the sample spans about 210,000 clones, 75% to 90% being singletons. Sequencing input: PBMCs or T cells enriched from blood (not recorded which). Every receptor here comes from a woman in her twenties or thirties who had been exposed to COVID-19.

CDR3 sequence reads: CASSSLSTGNNEKLFF. Here the CDR3 DNA reads TGTGCCAGCAGCTCCCTCTCGACAGGGAATAATGAAAAACTGTTTTTT. This chain uses TRBV7-9 with TRBJ1-4; TRBD1 matches 7 bases. Germline trimming cut 4 bases from V and 4 bases from J; bases unmatched to any gene: 9. This CDR3 contains 16 residues. Germline assignment: CDR1 SEHNR and CDR2 FQNEAQ (reference sequence).

The gene calls are TRBV5-1 and TRBJ1-5; the D is unclear. CDR1 and CDR2 from the germline V gene are SGHRS and YFSETQ. With 0 bases removed from V and 4 bases from J, the gap between germline ends came to 5 bases. The CDR3 has 13 amino acids. CDR3 nucleotide sequence: TGCGCCAGCAGCTTGGACAGAAATCAGCCCCAGCATTTT. It is translated as CASSLDRNQPQHF. The complete variable domain, with remaining parts taken from reference TRBV5-1 and TRBJ1-5, reads KAGVTQTPRYLIKTRGQQVTLSCSPISGHRSVSWYQQTPGQGLQFLFEYFSETQRNKGNFPGRFSGRQFSNSRSEMNVSTLELGDSALYLCASSLDRNQPQHFGDGTRLSIL.

In this sample, this clone turned up a few times. The genes are TRBV27 and TRBJ1-6; 7 nucleotides agree with TRBD1. The CDR3 has 15 amino acids. CDR1 and CDR2 from the germline V gene are MNHEY and SMNVEV (reference sequence). V lost 6 bases to trimming and J lost 6 bases; unmatched junction nucleotides: 8. CDR3 DNA sequence: TGTGCCAGCAGCAGGGGGGCTGTTGGTAATTCACCCCTCCACTTT. Translation: CASSRGAVGNSPLHF.

The genes are TRBV21-1 and TRBJ2-7; the table's D call, TRBD1, was not checked against the DNA. TRBV21-1 counts as a pseudogene. The CDR3 consists of 15 residues. The CDR3 spells CASSRTRDRTYEQYF. Here the CDR3 DNA reads TGTGCCAGCAGCAGAACCCGGGACAGGACCTACGAGCAGTACTTC.

The chain employs TRBV2 and TRBJ1-5; TRBD1 matches at 8 bases. Germline V gene lookup returns CDR1 SNHLY and CDR2 FYNNEI. The CDR3 sequence is 14 residues long. The ends lost 3 bases at V and 7 bases at J; junction bases unmatched: 5. CDR3 in amino acids: CASSDGTGGQPQHF. In nucleotides, the CDR3 is TGTGCCAGCAGTGACGGAACAGGGGGGCAGCCCCAGCATTTT.

The rearrangement links TRBV7-8 to TRBJ1-4; 9 bases are shared with TRBD1. J was trimmed by 10 bases and V by 6 bases; bases with no gene match: 12. Looked up from germline, CDR1 is SGHVS and CDR2 is FQNEAQ. The CDR3 runs to 15 residues. The CDR3 reads CASRGGGTGYGKLFF. In nucleotides, the CDR3 is TGTGCCAGCAGAGGGGGGGGGACAGGGTACGGAAAACTGTTTTTT. The complete variable domain, with remaining parts taken from reference TRBV7-8 and TRBJ1-4, reads GAGVSQSPRYKVAKRGQDVALRCDPISGHVSLFWYQQALGQGPEFLTYFQNEAQLDKSGLPSDRFFAERPEGSVSTLKIQRTQQEDSAVYLCASRGGGTGYGKLFFGSGTQLSVL.

This chain links TRBV21-1 with TRBJ1-6. TRBV21-1 is deemed a pseudogene. This CDR3 spans 13 amino acids. CDR3 nucleotides: TGTGCCTACAAGCGGGGGGGGAATTCACCCCTCCACTTT. It is translated as CAYKRGGNSPLHF.

The rearrangement joins TRBV6-1 to TRBJ1-2, with 8 bases identical to TRBD1. The junction had 15 bases not matched to a gene; V was cut back by 4 bases and J by 8 bases. CDR1 and CDR2 from the germline V gene are MNHNS and SASEGT. This CDR3 has 16 residues. Written as DNA, the CDR3 is TGTGCCAGCAGTGTCCGGACAGGGAAAAAGCCTAGAGGCTACACCTTC. Its protein is CASSVRTGKKPRGYTF.